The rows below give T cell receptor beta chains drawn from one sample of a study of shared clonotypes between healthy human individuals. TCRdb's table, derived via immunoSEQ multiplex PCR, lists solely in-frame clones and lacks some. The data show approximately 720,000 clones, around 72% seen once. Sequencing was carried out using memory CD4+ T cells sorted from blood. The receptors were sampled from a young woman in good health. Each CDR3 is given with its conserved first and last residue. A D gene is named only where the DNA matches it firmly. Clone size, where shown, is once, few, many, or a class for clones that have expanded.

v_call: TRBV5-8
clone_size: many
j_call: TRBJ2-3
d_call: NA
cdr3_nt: TGTGCCAGCAGTCTGCCCGAAACGCAGTATTTT
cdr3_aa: CASSLPETQYF

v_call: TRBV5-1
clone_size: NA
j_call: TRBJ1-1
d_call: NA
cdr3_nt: TGCGCCAGCAGCCCCCGGGACACGGGGAACACTGAAGCTTTCTTT
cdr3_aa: CASSPRDTGNTEAFF

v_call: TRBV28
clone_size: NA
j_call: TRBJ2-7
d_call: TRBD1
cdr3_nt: TGTGCCAGCAGTTTATATAGGATCGGGACAGCGTACGAGCAGTACTTC
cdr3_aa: CASSLYRIGTAYEQYF

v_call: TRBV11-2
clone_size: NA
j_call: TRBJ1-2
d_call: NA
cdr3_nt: TGTGCCAGCAGCGGACAGACATCCACGGGAGGCTACACCTTC
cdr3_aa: CASSGQTSTGGYTF

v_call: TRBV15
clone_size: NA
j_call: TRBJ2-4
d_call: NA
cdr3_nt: TGTGCCACCAGCAGAGGAACGGGGGGCCTAAACATTCAGTACTTC
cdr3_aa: CATSRGTGGLNIQYF

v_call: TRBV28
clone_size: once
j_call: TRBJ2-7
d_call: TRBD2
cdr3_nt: TGTGCCAGCAGGAGCACTAGCGGGAGTGCCTACGAGCAGTACTTC
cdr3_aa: CASRSTSGSAYEQYF

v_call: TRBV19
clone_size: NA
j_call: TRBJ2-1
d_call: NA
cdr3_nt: TGTGCCAGTAGTATGGAGACAGGAGACCTTTACAATGAGCAGTTCTTC
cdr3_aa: CASSMETGDLYNEQFF

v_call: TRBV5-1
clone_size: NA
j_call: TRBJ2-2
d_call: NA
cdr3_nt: TGCGCCAGCAGCTCGGAGGGGGAGAACACCGGGGAGCTGTTTTTT
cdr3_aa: CASSSEGENTGELFF

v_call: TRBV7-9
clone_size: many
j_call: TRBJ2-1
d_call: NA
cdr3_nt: TGTGCCAGCAGCGACCTTTCTACAGGGTCATACAATGAGCAGTTCTTC
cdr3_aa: CASSDLSTGSYNEQFF

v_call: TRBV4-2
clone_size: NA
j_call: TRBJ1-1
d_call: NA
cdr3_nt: TGTGCCAGCAGCCTACAGGGTGTGGAAGCTTTCTTT
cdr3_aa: CASSLQGVEAFF

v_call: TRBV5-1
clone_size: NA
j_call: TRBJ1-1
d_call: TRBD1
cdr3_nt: TGCGCCAGTCACGATCCAGGGGGCGTTCTTGAAGCTTTCTTT
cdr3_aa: CASHDPGGVLEAFF

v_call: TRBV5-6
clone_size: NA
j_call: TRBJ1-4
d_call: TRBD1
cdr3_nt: TGTGCCAGCAGCCTCTATTCAGGGGGAGGTGAAAAACTGTTTTTT
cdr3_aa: CASSLYSGGGEKLFF

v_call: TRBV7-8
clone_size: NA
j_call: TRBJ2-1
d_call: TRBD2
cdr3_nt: TGTGCCAGCAGCTCCCGGGCGGGCGGGAGGTCGACTGAGCAGTTCTTC
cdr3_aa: CASSSRAGGRSTEQFF

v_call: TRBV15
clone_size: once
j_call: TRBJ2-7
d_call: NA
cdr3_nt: TGTGCCACCAGCAGAGATCGCCTACTCGATTACGAGCAGTACTTC
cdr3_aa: CATSRDRLLDYEQYF

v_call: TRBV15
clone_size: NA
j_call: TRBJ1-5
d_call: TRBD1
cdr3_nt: TGTGCCACCAGCGGACAGGGGGCGCAGCAGCCCCAGCATTTT
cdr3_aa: CATSGQGAQQPQHF

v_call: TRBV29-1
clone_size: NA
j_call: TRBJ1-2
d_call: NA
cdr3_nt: TGCAGCGTTGAAGTGGCCTACCAGGGCTATGGCTACACCTTC
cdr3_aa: CSVEVAYQGYGYTF

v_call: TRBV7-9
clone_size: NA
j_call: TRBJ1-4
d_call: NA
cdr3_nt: TGTGCCAGCAGCTTAGAGCAGAGTAATGAAAAACTGTTTTTT
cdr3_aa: CASSLEQSNEKLFF

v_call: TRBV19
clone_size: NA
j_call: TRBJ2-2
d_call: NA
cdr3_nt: TGTGCCAGTAGTATTTGGTCCACCGGGGAGCTGTTTTTT
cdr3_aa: CASSIWSTGELFF

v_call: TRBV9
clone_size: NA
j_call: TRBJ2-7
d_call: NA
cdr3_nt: TGTGCCAGCAGCCCCCGCCTAGGTAGCGGTAACTACGAGCAGTACTTC
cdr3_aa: CASSPRLGSGNYEQYF

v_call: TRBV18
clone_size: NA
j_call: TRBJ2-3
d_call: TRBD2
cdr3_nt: TGTGCCAGCTCCCCCCAGCGGGATGGTGATACGCAGTATTTT
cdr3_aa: CASSPQRDGDTQYF

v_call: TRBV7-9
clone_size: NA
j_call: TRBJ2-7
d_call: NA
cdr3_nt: TGTGCCAGCAGCTTGGCAGGGGTGCTCCCAGAGGGCGAGCAGTACTTC
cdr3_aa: CASSLAGVLPEGEQYF

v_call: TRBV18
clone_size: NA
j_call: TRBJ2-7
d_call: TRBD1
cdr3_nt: TGTGCCAGCTCACAAACGGACAGGGCTAGGGACGAGCAGTACTTC
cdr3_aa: CASSQTDRARDEQYF